These 28 T cell receptor beta chains originate from one sample sequenced in a study of T cell responses to AZD1222 COVID-19 vaccine. The repertoire was sequenced with immunoSEQ multiplex PCR; TCRdb's copy has only in-frame clones and lacks some. The table lists more than 90,000 clones, just over 85% of them singletons. Sequenced here: peripheral blood, sampled 28 days after the second AZD1222 dose. Every receptor here comes from an adult who received the AZD1222 COVID-19 vaccine.

The chain links TRBV11-1 to TRBJ2-3; D assignment may be TRBD1 or TRBD2 (5 bases each). V dropped 7 bases and J dropped 2 bases, with 13 bases sitting between them. Germline V CDR1 and CDR2: SGHAT, FQDESV (reference sequence). CDR3 size: 14 residues. The CDR3 sequence: CASTEGPTTDTQYF. CDR3 bases: TGTGCCAGCACCGAGGGACCAACCACAGATACGCAGTATTTT.

V is TRBV25-1 and J is TRBJ2-3; D remains ambiguous. The CDR3 is 12 residues long. CDR1 is MGHDK, CDR2 SYGVNS, per germline. Trimming took 2 bases from V and 4 from J, leaving 4 bases between them. The chain's CDR3 is CASSELADTQYF. The CDR3 DNA is TGTGCCAGCAGTGAACTCGCAGATACGCAGTATTTT.

The rearrangement links TRBV5-4 to TRBJ1-3; 9 bases agree with TRBD1. The CDR3 is 16 residues long. Germline V gene lookup returns CDR1 SGHNT and CDR2 YYREEE (reference sequence). J gave up 0 bases and V 4 bases, and 5 bases lay outside the gene matches. CDR3 coding DNA: TGTGCCAGCAGCCGGCAGGGACAGGGCTCTGGAAACACCATATATTTT. Translating gives CASSRQGQGSGNTIYF.

The chain has TRBV6-5 and TRBJ1-4; 9 bases agree with TRBD1. Trimming took 6 bases from V and 14 from J; bases not matched to a gene: 10. The CDR3 contains 13 residues. Germline CDR1 and CDR2: MNHEY and SVGAGI. CDR3 nucleotide sequence: TGTGCCAGCAGCATACGGGACAGGGAATATCTGTTTTTT. Its translation is CASSIRDREYLFF.

The CDR3 DNA follows: TGCGCCAGCAGCTTGTTTAGCGGGGCCTACAATGAGCAGTTCTTC. Translated: CASSLFSGAYNEQFF. The chain employs TRBV5-1 and TRBJ2-1; 8 nucleotides align to TRBD2. The CDR3 totals 15 residues. Per germline, CDR1 SGHRS and CDR2 YFSETQ. J lost 2 bases, V lost 1 base, and 2 bases had no gene match.

A single count supports this clone. The chain employs TRBV15 and TRBJ2-5; the D gene is possibly TRBD1 (5 bases). Germline V lookup: CDR1 LNHNV, CDR2 YYDKDF (reference sequence). The V gene lost 0 bases and the J gene lost 7 bases, with 18 bases spanning the gap. This CDR3 is 16 amino acids long. As DNA, the CDR3 is TGTGCCACCAGCAGAGATCGAACAGGAATCTCGGGGACCCAGTACTTC. It codes for CATSRDRTGISGTQYF.

The gene calls are TRBV6-6 and TRBJ2-1; 14 nucleotides match TRBD2. Germline CDR1 MNHNY, CDR2 SVGAGI (reference sequence). This CDR3 region has 15 residues. V trimming: 4 bases; J trimming: 12 bases; junction bases outside the gene matches: 8. The CDR3 is CASSSTSGGGHGQFF. DNA for the CDR3: TGTGCCAGCAGTTCGACTAGCGGGGGGGGGCATGGGCAGTTCTTC.

This chain joins TRBV25-1 and TRBJ1-4; a weak D match, TRBD1 (6 bases). The CDR3 consists of 14 residues. Trimming removed 6 bases from V and 4 bases from J, with 12 bases in between. Per germline, CDR1 MGHDK and CDR2 SYGVNS. CDR3 in amino acids: CASRADSINEKLFF. The CDR3 region has the DNA TGTGCCAGCAGGGCGGACAGTATTAATGAAAAACTGTTTTTT.

V gene TRBV9 combines with J gene TRBJ2-2; no clear D gene. V was clipped by 0 bases and J by 6 bases, with 3 bases between them. This CDR3 is 12 amino acids long. The germline V gene encodes CDR1 SGDLS and CDR2 YYNGEE. CDR3 loop: CASSVVAGELFF. Written as DNA, the CDR3 is TGTGCCAGCAGCGTAGTTGCCGGGGAGCTGTTTTTT.

This clone was picked up one time. The gene calls are TRBV7-8 and TRBJ1-4; no clear D. Germline CDR1 SGHVS, CDR2 FQNEAQ. This CDR3 has 15 amino acids. V shed 2 bases and J shed 2 bases, with 9 bases lying between them. CDR3 in amino acids: CASSLQSGTNEKLFF. CDR3 bases: TGTGCCAGCAGCTTACAGTCGGGGACTAATGAAAAACTGTTTTTT.

The chain links TRBV19 to TRBJ1-5, with 7 bases matching TRBD1. The V and J ends lost 3 bases and 10 bases, in that order; junction bases with no gene match: 9. CDR3 length: 14 residues. Germline V gene lookup returns CDR1 LNHDA and CDR2 SQIVND (reference sequence). The CDR3 DNA reads as TGTGCCAGTAGTATTAACAGGGGAGGGATCCCCCAGCATTTT. This sequence encodes CASSINRGGIPQHF. The full variable domain, completed using reference TRBV19 and TRBJ1-5, is DGGITQSPKYLFRKEGQNVTLSCEQNLNHDAMYWYRQDPGQGLRLIYYSQIVNDFQKGDIAEGYSVSREKKESFPLTVTSAQKNPTAFYLCASSINRGGIPQHFGDGTRLSIL.

This clone has more than one count but fewer than ten. V and J are TRBV2 and TRBJ2-7, with D perhaps matching TRBD2 (5 bases). The CDR3 is 15 amino acids. The V gene lost 2 bases and the J gene lost 0 bases, with 11 bases spanning the gap. Germline-derived CDR1 and CDR2 are SNHLY and FYNNEI. The DNA for the CDR3 is TGTGCCAGCAGTGAACTAACGGGGAGCTCCTACGAGCAGTACTTC. This translates into CASSELTGSSYEQYF.

The rearrangement joins TRBV19 to TRBJ1-6, with 7 nucleotides matching TRBD1. After removal of 6 bases from V and 7 bases from J, the junction contained 9 bases not matched to a gene. The CDR3 has 15 amino acids. The V gene's germline CDR1 is LNHDA and CDR2 SQIVND (reference sequence). The CDR3 spells CASRASGTANSPLHF. CDR3 in DNA: TGTGCCAGTAGGGCTTCCGGGACAGCGAATTCACCCCTCCACTTT.

CDR3: CASSQGLWNEQFF. The CDR3 nucleotides read TGTGCCAGCAGCCAGGGACTCTGGAATGAGCAGTTCTTC. The chain joins TRBV14 to TRBJ2-1, with a tentative D call TRBD2 (6 bases). The V end lost 3 bases, the J end lost 7 bases, and 10 bases lay between the germline ends. This CDR3 is 13 amino acids long. Germline V CDR1 and CDR2: SGHDN, FVKESK.

The V gene is TRBV7-2, the J gene TRBJ2-5; D possibly corresponds to TRBD1 (5 bases). There are 15 residues in the CDR3. Per germline, CDR1 SGHTA and CDR2 FQGNSA. The V gene lost 3 bases and the J gene lost 2 bases, with 13 bases spanning the gap. Here the CDR3 reads CASSLRDSAQETQYF. CDR3 coding DNA: TGTGCCAGCAGCTTGCGTGACAGCGCTCAAGAGACCCAGTACTTC.

V is TRBV9 and J is TRBJ2-1; D gene uncertain. CDR3 size: 15 residues. Germline V gene sequence: CDR1 SGDLS, CDR2 YYNGEE. V lost 0 bases and J 0 bases, leaving 7 bases between the germline ends. CDR3 loop: CASSVESSSYNEQFF. The CDR3 nucleotides read TGTGCCAGCAGCGTAGAGTCGAGCTCCTACAATGAGCAGTTCTTC.

This clone came up once. The genes are TRBV2 and TRBJ2-7, with D tentatively TRBD1 (5 bases). Germline CDR1 reads SNHLY; CDR2 reads FYNNEI. V was pared by 6 bases and J by 3 bases, with 12 bases between. The CDR3 consists of 13 residues. Here the CDR3 reads CASRMTEIYEQYF. DNA of the CDR3: TGTGCCAGCAGGATGACAGAAATCTACGAGCAGTACTTC.

The chain is built from TRBV7-8 and TRBJ1-6; D not resolved. The CDR3 is 15 residues long. Per the germline V gene, CDR1 is SGHVS and CDR2 is FQNEAQ. The V end lost 1 base, the J end lost 8 bases, and 12 bases lay between the germline ends. The CDR3 nucleotides are TGTGCCAGCAGCTTAGAGGGTGGCAGCTATTCACCCCTCCACTTT. The encoded protein is CASSLEGGSYSPLHF.

The chain is built from TRBV11-2 and TRBJ2-2; D might be TRBD1 or TRBD2, each matching 5 bases. This CDR3 region has 14 residues. Germline V gene lookup returns CDR1 SGHAT and CDR2 FQNNGV. Trimming stripped 6 bases from V and 5 bases from J, with 13 bases between. The CDR3 DNA is TGTGCCAGCAGAAAAAATGGGGGAACCGGGGAGCTGTTTTTT. Its protein is CASRKNGGTGELFF.

The chain is built from TRBV12-1 and TRBJ1-2. TRBV12-1 is shown as a pseudogene. The CDR3 contains 13 residues. The CDR3 loop is CASSFEPTYGYTF. In nucleotides, the CDR3 is TGTGCCAGCAGCTTTGAGCCAACCTATGGCTACACCTTC.

This clone was observed a handful of times. V usage is TRBV7-9 and J usage is TRBJ2-7; D is ambiguous. Germline V lookup: CDR1 SEHNR, CDR2 FQNEAQ (reference sequence). The ends were cut back, 3 bases at V and 2 bases at J, with 11 bases in the middle. This CDR3 comprises 14 residues. The CDR3: CASSFHEKAYEQYF. The CDR3 nucleotides are TGTGCCAGCAGCTTCCATGAGAAGGCCTACGAGCAGTACTTC.

The V gene is TRBV7-8, the J gene TRBJ1-2; D is unclear. Germline values: CDR1 SGHVS, CDR2 FQNEAQ. Trimming stripped 2 bases from V and 0 bases from J, with 4 bases between. This CDR3 contains 13 residues. In nucleotides, the CDR3 is TGTGCCAGCAGCTTACCCGCTAACTATGGCTACACCTTC. It yields the protein CASSLPANYGYTF.

The chain uses TRBV19 and TRBJ2-2; 10 nucleotides match TRBD2. This CDR3 spans 16 amino acids. Germline assignment: CDR1 LNHDA and CDR2 SQIVND (reference sequence). The V and J ends lost 6 bases and 1 base, in that order; junction bases with no gene match: 5. The CDR3 bases are TGTGCCAGTAGGCCTAGCGGGAGTAGGAACACCGGGGAGCTGTTTTTT. It codes for CASRPSGSRNTGELFF. Drawing the rest from reference TRBV19 and TRBJ2-2, the complete variable domain is DGGITQSPKYLFRKEGQNVTLSCEQNLNHDAMYWYRQDPGQGLRLIYYSQIVNDFQKGDIAEGYSVSREKKESFPLTVTSAQKNPTAFYLCASRPSGSRNTGELFFGEGSRLTVL.

The chain is built from TRBV10-3 and TRBJ1-1; TRBD1 agrees at 8 bases. The germline V gene encodes CDR1 ENHRY and CDR2 SYGVKD. V was pared by 4 bases and J by 7 bases, with 2 bases of the junction left unmatched. This CDR3 is built from 12 residues. CDR3 bases: TGTGCCATCAGTGTAGGACAGGGTGAAGCTTTCTTT. Its protein product is CAISVGQGEAFF.

The V and J genes are TRBV4-1 and TRBJ2-1, with TRBD2 as a possible D gene (5 bases). CDR3 size: 18 residues. The V gene lost 0 bases and the J gene lost 0 bases, with 15 bases spanning the gap. The germline gives CDR1 MGHRA, CDR2 YSYEKL. The CDR3 here is CASSQDGVGDISYNEQFF. Here the CDR3 DNA reads TGCGCCAGCAGCCAAGATGGCGTCGGGGATATCTCCTACAATGAGCAGTTCTTC.

This clone was seen a few times. The DNA for the CDR3 is TGTGCCTGGAGTGGAGGTGGCGGGAGCATCAAAGAGACCCAGTACTTC. It is translated as CAWSGGGGSIKETQYF. The chain couples TRBV30 to TRBJ2-5; TRBD2 aligns across 7 bases. Per germline, CDR1 GTSNPN and CDR2 SVGIG (reference sequence). The junction had 11 bases not matched to a gene; V was cut back by 1 base and J by 3 bases. This CDR3 has 16 residues.

The CDR3: CASSLPGHMNTEAFF. The DNA of the CDR3 is TGTGCCAGCAGCTTACCTGGACACATGAACACTGAAGCTTTCTTT. V usage is TRBV7-9 and J usage is TRBJ1-1; D possibly corresponds to TRBD1 (5 bases). The CDR3 extends over 15 amino acids. Germline V gene lookup returns CDR1 SEHNR and CDR2 FQNEAQ (reference sequence). V was pared by 2 bases and J by 0 bases, with 10 bases between.

The chain is built from TRBV2 and TRBJ1-2, with 8 bases that match TRBD1. The CDR3 has 13 residues. J lost 8 bases, V lost 6 bases, and 8 bases had no gene match. Germline loops: CDR1 SNHLY, CDR2 FYNNEI. CDR3 in amino acids: CASSADRGWGYTF. CDR3 coding DNA: TGTGCCAGCAGCGCAGACAGGGGATGGGGCTACACCTTC. Full variable domain (missing parts from reference TRBV2 and TRBJ1-2): EPEVTQTPSHQVTQMGQEVILRCVPISNHLYFYWYRQILGQKVEFLVSFYNNEISEKSEIFDDQFSVERPDGSNFTLKIRSTKLEDSAMYFCASSADRGWGYTFGSGTRLTVV.